The entry below describes one T cell receptor (beta chain). What it recognizes is unknown. CDR3 length equals 14 residues. Trimming removed 4 bases from V and 1 base from J, with 11 bases in between. Per the germline V gene, CDR1 is SGHRS and CDR2 is YFSETQ. This sample was included in a study of cytomegalovirus exposure and HLA in healthy donors. About the study: The Caucasian-associated ancestry cluster contained 81% of the approximately 400 genotyped donors. Whole-study findings and limits: Donors were assumed by presence/absence analyses to have roughly uniform sequencing depth. In a later analysis, HLA-associated TCR beta chains were more clonally expanded than equally common others. According to a later analysis, most TCR beta chains associated with CMV appeared HLA-restricted.

The PCR had 60 Vbeta and 13 Jbeta primers. Sequencing was performed with immunoSEQ multiplex PCR; in TCRdb, only in-frame clones are kept and a portion is missing. The sample yields more than 95,000 clones, roughly 78% seen once. Specimen: PBMCs. This rearrangement joins TRBV5-1 to TRBJ1-1; maybe TRBD1 (6 bases). The sequence derives from a man aged 25 to 40 in good health and CMV-seronegative. The CDR3 DNA reads as TGCGCCAGCAGCGTACTGACAGGGAACACTGAAGCTTTCTTT. Translating it yields CASSVLTGNTEAFF. Variable domain in full (rest from reference TRBV5-1 and TRBJ1-1): KAGVTQTPRYLIKTRGQQVTLSCSPISGHRSVSWYQQTPGQGLQFLFEYFSETQRNKGNFPGRFSGRQFSNSRSEMNVSTLELGDSALYLCASSVLTGNTEAFFGQGTRLTVV.